A single sample gave rise to the 26 T cell receptor beta chains below, sequenced in a study of blood T cell repertoires in COVID-19. Produced via immunoSEQ multiplex PCR; TCRdb's table is partial and in-frame only. The sample contains about 70,000 clones, 75% to 90% of which appear only once. What was sequenced was peripheral blood. The receptors were gathered from an elderly man with acute or convalescent COVID-19.

In DNA form, the CDR3 reads TGTGCCAGCAGCTATTCTCAGGGGTACTATGGCTACACCTTC. It translates to CASSYSQGYYGYTF. The V and J genes are TRBV7-9 and TRBJ1-2; D is possibly TRBD1 (6 bases). Germline V gene data show CDR1 as SEHNR and CDR2 as FQNEAQ (reference sequence). CDR3 length equals 14 residues. V was clipped by 4 bases and J by 3 bases, with 12 bases between them. Supplemented by reference TRBV7-9 and TRBJ1-2, the full variable domain reads DTGVSQNPRHKITKRGQNVTFRCDPISEHNRLYWYRQTLGQGPEFLTYFQNEAQLEKSRLLSDRFSAERPKGSFSTLEIQRTEQGDSAMYLCASSYSQGYYGYTFGSGTRLTVV.

This rearrangement joins TRBV9 to TRBJ1-5, with D possibly TRBD1 on 5 matching bases. The ends were cut back, 0 bases at V and 9 bases at J, with 16 bases in the middle. CDR3 length equals 15 residues. Looked up from germline, CDR1 is SGDLS and CDR2 is YYNGEE. The CDR3 nucleotides are TGTGCCAGCAGCGTAGGGGTAGGAGGGGATCGGCCCCAGCATTTT. It specifies CASSVGVGGDRPQHF.

The V gene is TRBV6-2 or TRBV6-3, the J gene TRBJ1-1, with 7 bases aligning to TRBD1. The CDR3 length is 13 residues. Per germline, CDR1 MNHEY and CDR2 SVGEGT. Trimming removed 4 bases from V and 3 bases from J; junction bases left unmatched: 2. The CDR3 loop is CASSFDRDTEAFF. The CDR3 DNA is TGTGCCAGCAGTTTCGACAGGGACACTGAAGCTTTCTTT.

This clone was recorded a few times. V is TRBV7-9 and J is TRBJ1-3, with D uncertain. This CDR3 contains 16 residues. CDR1 is SEHNR and CDR2 is FQNEAQ in the germline V gene (reference sequence). Trimming left V 5 bases short and J 0 bases short, with 14 bases between. DNA of the CDR3: TGTGCCAGCAGCCCCCCGCAGGCAGTCTCTGGAAACACCATATATTTT. It encodes CASSPPQAVSGNTIYF.

The chain joins TRBV18 to TRBJ1-2, with 7 bases that match TRBD1. CDR3 size: 14 residues. Germline V gives CDR1 KGHSH, CDR2 LQKENI. The V and J ends lost 2 bases and 5 bases, in that order; junction bases with no gene match: 5. The CDR3 is CASSPGTDLYGYTF. CDR3 nucleotide sequence: TGTGCCAGCTCACCAGGGACAGACCTTTATGGCTACACCTTC.

The chain recombines TRBV28 with TRBJ2-2; weak D call: TRBD1 (5 bases). CDR3 size: 14 residues. CDR1 is MDHEN and CDR2 is SYDVKM in the germline V gene. The V and J ends lost 2 bases and 1 base respectively, with 5 bases between them. The CDR3: CASSLRGNTGELFF. Here the CDR3 DNA reads TGTGCCAGCAGTTTAAGGGGGAACACCGGGGAGCTGTTTTTT.

The chain employs TRBV7-8 and TRBJ1-3; 9 nucleotides agree with TRBD1. Losses at the gene ends were 0 bases for V and 7 bases for J; bases not matched to a gene: 4. Germline-derived CDR1 and CDR2 are SGHVS and FQNEAQ. The CDR3 loop spans 15 amino acids. CDR3 residues: CASSLAGTGRNTIYF. The CDR3 nucleotides are TGTGCCAGCAGCTTAGCGGGGACAGGGAGGAACACCATATATTTT.

This clone appeared a single time. The V and J genes are TRBV7-2 and TRBJ1-2, with 9 nucleotides matching TRBD1. The CDR3 contains 15 residues. Trimming removed 3 bases from V and 4 bases from J; junction bases left unmatched: 6. From germline, CDR1 is SGHTA and CDR2 FQGNSA. The CDR3 DNA reads as TGTGCCAGCAGCTTTAACAGGGGGCAGGGCTATGGCTACACCTTC. Amino acids: CASSFNRGQGYGYTF.

The chain carries TRBV28 and TRBJ2-7; 9 bases map to TRBD1. With V trimmed by 8 bases and J by 3 bases, 5 bases remained unmatched. This CDR3 region has 13 residues. In germline, CDR1 is MDHEN, CDR2 SYDVKM. The CDR3 region is CASFPGQGYEQYF. The CDR3 nucleotides read TGTGCCAGCTTCCCGGGACAGGGCTACGAGCAGTACTTC.

This clone has only one observation. The chain carries TRBV6-5 and TRBJ2-7; D might be TRBD1 (5 bases). Trimming stripped 6 bases from V and 0 bases from J, with 12 bases between. There are 14 residues in the CDR3. Per germline, CDR1 MNHEY and CDR2 SVGAGI. CDR3 residues: CASRSGYSSYEQYF. The CDR3 bases are TGTGCCAGCAGATCAGGGTATAGCTCCTACGAGCAGTACTTC.

The chain combines TRBV5-1 with TRBJ2-2; TRBD1 agrees at 11 bases. The CDR3 loop spans 15 amino acids. Germline lookup yields CDR1 SGHRS and CDR2 YFSETQ. J gave up 8 bases and V 2 bases, and 5 bases lay outside the gene matches. The CDR3 nucleotides are TGCGCCAGCAGCTTAACGGACAGGGGGCGTGGGGAGCTGTTTTTT. This translates into CASSLTDRGRGELFF.

The V gene is TRBV28, the J gene TRBJ1-4; no definite D call. The CDR3 extends over 15 amino acids. Per germline, CDR1 MDHEN and CDR2 SYDVKM. With 6 bases removed from V and 8 bases from J, the gap between germline ends came to 19 bases. DNA for the CDR3: TGTGCCAGCAGCCAGGCGGGCCCCGTAACAGAAAAACTGTTTTTT. It codes for CASSQAGPVTEKLFF.

This sequence joins TRBV7-2 and TRBJ2-5, with TRBD1 as a possible D gene (5 bases). CDR1 and CDR2 (germline): SGHTA, FQGNSA. V was trimmed by 2 bases and J by 3 bases, leaving 10 bases between them. CDR3 size: 14 residues. In DNA, the CDR3 is TGTGCCAGCAGCTTATTGACAGAGAAAGAGACCCAGTACTTC. Its protein product is CASSLLTEKETQYF.

This clone was seen a single time. This chain connects TRBV6-2 or TRBV6-3 to TRBJ2-5; no firm D call. CDR1 is MNHEY, CDR2 SVGEGT, per germline. There are 14 residues in the CDR3. Trimming cost V 6 bases and J 2 bases, with 13 bases left between them. CDR3 in DNA: TGTGCCAGCAGCCCCACCGGGTGGCAAGAGACCCAGTACTTC. Its translation is CASSPTGWQETQYF.

This chain connects TRBV19 to TRBJ2-7; perhaps TRBD2 as D (7 bases). This CDR3 has 15 residues. The V end was cut by 6 bases, the J end by 3 bases, with 18 bases between. Germline V gene data show CDR1 as LNHDA and CDR2 as SQIVND (reference sequence). The CDR3 loop is CASRNEGEGLYEQYF. In DNA, the CDR3 is TGTGCCAGTAGGAATGAGGGGGAGGGCCTCTACGAGCAGTACTTC.

The chain uses TRBV5-1 and TRBJ2-3, with D maybe TRBD1 (7 bases). There are 15 residues in the CDR3. V lost 7 bases, J lost 3 bases, and 18 bases lay in between. Germline CDR1 SGHRS, CDR2 YFSETQ. The CDR3 DNA reads TGCGCCAGCGCTTATTCAGGGGGGCGGACAGATACGCAGTATTTT. It codes for CASAYSGGRTDTQYF.

CDR3 DNA sequence: TGTGCCAGCACCAGTAGCGGGAGAGAAACCGGGGAGCTGTTTTTT. Translation gives CASTSSGRETGELFF. V is TRBV19 and J is TRBJ2-2; TRBD2 agrees at 9 bases. Trimming at V came to 9 bases and at J to 5 bases, leaving 10 bases not matched to a gene. Germline V gives CDR1 LNHDA, CDR2 SQIVND (reference sequence). CDR3 length equals 15 residues. Full variable domain (rest looked up from reference TRBV19 and TRBJ2-2): DGGITQSPKYLFRKEGQNVTLSCEQNLNHDAMYWYRQDPGQGLRLIYYSQIVNDFQKGDIAEGYSVSREKKESFPLTVTSAQKNPTAFYLCASTSSGRETGELFFGEGSRLTVL.

The chain recombines TRBV6-2 or TRBV6-3 with TRBJ2-5, with D tentatively TRBD1 (6 bases). The length of the CDR3 is 17 residues. CDR1 MNHEY and CDR2 SVGEGT come from the germline V gene. The V and J ends lost 4 bases and 2 bases respectively, with 20 bases between them. CDR3 coding DNA: TGTGCCAGCAGTTCCCTTCTTCGACAGGCTAAACAAGAGACCCAGTACTTC. This sequence encodes CASSSLLRQAKQETQYF.

In its sample, this clone was seen once. This chain uses TRBV5-4 with TRBJ2-3; TRBD1 aligns across 9 bases. Trimming removed 2 bases from V and 2 bases from J; junction bases left unmatched: 6. CDR1 and CDR2 from the germline V gene are SGHNT and YYREEE (reference sequence). This CDR3 is 16 amino acids long. This CDR3 reads CASSFYGQGYTDTQYF. The CDR3 DNA is TGTGCCAGCAGCTTCTATGGACAGGGGTACACAGATACGCAGTATTTT.

This rearrangement joins TRBV24-1 to TRBJ1-5; the D gene is possibly TRBD1 (5 bases). There are 15 residues in the CDR3. Germline loops: CDR1 KGHDR, CDR2 SFDVKD. Deletions cut 7 bases from V and 9 bases from J, with 21 bases between. In nucleotides, the CDR3 is TGTGCCACCAGACCCCCCCCCGCAGGGTATAGGCCCCAGCATTTT. Translation: CATRPPPAGYRPQHF.

This chain connects TRBV27 to TRBJ2-7; D may be TRBD1 (6 bases). The germline gives CDR1 MNHEY, CDR2 SMNVEV (reference sequence). The V end was cut by 3 bases, the J end by 1 base, with 13 bases between. This CDR3 has 15 residues. The CDR3 sequence is CASSFRGEGSYEQYF. CDR3 nucleotide sequence: TGTGCCAGCAGTTTCAGGGGAGAGGGTTCCTACGAGCAGTACTTC.

This sequence joins TRBV19 and TRBJ2-7; D remains unclear. V was pared by 7 bases and J by 2 bases, with 12 bases between. The CDR3 sequence is 13 residues long. Germline loops: CDR1 LNHDA, CDR2 SQIVND (reference sequence). The CDR3 sequence: CASIATNPYEQYF. DNA of the CDR3: TGTGCCAGTATTGCTACCAACCCCTACGAGCAGTACTTC.

This clone showed up just once. Written as DNA, the CDR3 is TGTGCCAGCAGAACTAGCGCAGGGGAAGATTACACAGATACGCAGTATTTT. Translated: CASRTSAGEDYTDTQYF. This rearrangement joins TRBV28 to TRBJ2-3; tentative D call: TRBD2 (7 bases). Germline loops: CDR1 MDHEN, CDR2 SYDVKM. The CDR3 spans 17 residues. V was cut by 6 bases and J by 2 bases, with 21 bases left in between.

The rearrangement uses TRBV10-3 and TRBJ2-5, with 7 bases lining up with TRBD1. This CDR3 is 15 amino acids long. Trimming cost V 0 bases and J 4 bases; bases outside gene matches: 5. Germline V gene lookup returns CDR1 ENHRY and CDR2 SYGVKD. CDR3 sequence (DNA): TGTGCCATCAGTGAGTCCAACAGGGGACGAGAGACCCAGTACTTC. Translation: CAISESNRGRETQYF.

The chain carries TRBV5-6 and TRBJ2-5; tentative D call: TRBD2 (6 bases). The CDR3 extends over 14 amino acids. The V gene lost 0 bases and the J gene lost 3 bases, with 9 bases spanning the gap. The germline V gene encodes CDR1 SGHDT and CDR2 YYEEEE. The CDR3, as DNA: TGTGCCAGCAGCTTGGGCGGGGTGGAAGAGACCCAGTACTTC. This translates into CASSLGGVEETQYF.

This chain joins TRBV6-5 and TRBJ2-7; TRBD1 matches at 10 bases. V lost 0 bases to trimming and J lost 6 bases; unmatched junction nucleotides: 8. The CDR3 runs to 16 residues. From germline, CDR1 is MNHEY and CDR2 SVGAGI. The CDR3 here is CASSYSGTGVMGEQYF. DNA for the CDR3: TGTGCCAGCAGTTACTCGGGGACAGGGGTCATGGGCGAGCAGTACTTC.